This T cell receptor (beta chain) came from a study of shared clonotypes between healthy human individuals. On this clone itself: Its specificity is not known.

General observations from the study: Unshared clonotypes carried lower generation probabilities than those common to all four donors.

Germline CDR1 reads MNHEY; CDR2 reads SVGAGI. V gave up 0 bases and J gave up 0 bases, with 9 bases separating them. The CDR3 runs 16 residues. Every subset's genomic DNA went evenly onto several immunoSEQ plates. The authors' processing: Because ImmunoSEQ provided only junction sequences with no quality scores, the filtering differed. This table comes from immunoSEQ multiplex PCR, and its TCRdb copy is limited to in-frame clones, with some not included. That table furnishes V, J and clone size, whereas the DNA furnished D and trimming. This table holds around 2,000,000 clones, 90% to 95% found once. This sequence was found in a man between 18 and 29 years old in good health. The sample was naive CD4+ T cells sorted from blood. As for subset: CD45RA+ positively selected. V is TRBV6-5 and J is TRBJ1-3; unclear D gene. CDR3 protein: CASSYSTPFSGNTIYF. Written as DNA, the CDR3 is TGTGCCAGCAGTTACTCGACACCTTTCTCTGGAAACACCATATATTTT.